Listed below are T cell receptor beta chains from one sample, sequenced in a study of cytomegalovirus exposure and HLA in healthy donors. Using immunoSEQ multiplex PCR, the repertoire was profiled, and TCRdb retains in-frame clones only, with some absent. The sample consists of about 130,000 clones, 55% to 75% of them appearing once. Sequenced input: PBMCs. The receptor source for this set is a man between 25 and 39 years old in good health and CMV-seronegative. Both conserved end residues are part of each CDR3. Each record gives: CDR3 protein, CDR3 DNA, D gene, clone size, CDR3 length, V gene, J gene. The D gene is left open where the match is weak. Clone size is given for some rows only: seen once, a few or many times, or a class if the clone is expanded.

CASSPTGGSGNTIYF	TGTGCCAGCAGCCCTACAGGGGGCTCTGGAAACACCATATATTTT	TRBD1	.	15	TRBV7-3	TRBJ1-3
CASRIKREETQYF	TGTGCCAGCAGAATAAAAAGAGAGGAGACCCAGTACTTC	.	few	13	TRBV2	TRBJ2-5
CASSPWTGVDLGEQYF	TGCGCCAGCAGCCCATGGACAGGGGTGGACCTAGGCGAGCAGTACTTC	TRBD1	few	16	TRBV5-1	TRBJ2-7
CASSLGGGGIGQPQHF	TGCGCCAGCAGCTTGGGCGGAGGGGGCATCGGGCAGCCCCAGCATTTT	TRBD1	.	16	TRBV5-1	TRBJ1-5
CASRGQGSGNTIYF	TGTGCCAGCCGGGGACAGGGCTCTGGAAACACCATATATTTT	TRBD1	few	14	TRBV6-1	TRBJ1-3
CASRRTGVIYGYTF	TGTGCCAGCAGAAGAACAGGGGTTATCTATGGCTACACCTTC	TRBD1	.	14	TRBV6-5	TRBJ1-2
CASSLRDRNTEAFF	TGTGCCAGCAGTTTACGAGACAGGAACACTGAAGCTTTCTTT	.	few	14	TRBV27	TRBJ1-1
CASSWTNGQGIEAFF	TGCGCCAGCAGCTGGACAAACGGACAGGGGATTGAAGCTTTCTTT	TRBD1	few	15	TRBV5-1	TRBJ1-1
CASSLPGQGGGYTF	TGTGCCAGCAGTTTGCCCGGACAGGGCGGAGGCTACACCTTC	TRBD1	.	14	TRBV28	TRBJ1-2
CASSRDNQPQHF	TGTGCCAGCAGTCGGGACAATCAGCCCCAGCATTTT	.	.	12	TRBV6-6	TRBJ1-5
CASSASGGWNTGELFF	TGCGCCAGCAGTGCTAGCGGGGGCTGGAACACCGGGGAGCTGTTTTTT	TRBD2	.	16	TRBV10-1	TRBJ2-2
CASSPMMAGSTDTQYF	TGCGCCAGCAGCCCGATGATGGCGGGGAGCACAGATACGCAGTATTTT	.	.	16	TRBV4-3	TRBJ2-3
CARPWRYPTNEKLFF	TGTGCCAGACCTTGGAGGTATCCAACTAATGAAAAACTGTTTTTT	.	few	15	TRBV21-1	TRBJ1-4
CASSPSYGGEQYF	TGCGCCAGCAGCCCCTCGTACGGGGGCGAGCAGTACTTC	.	few	13	TRBV5-1	TRBJ2-7
CASSLGGLRGYTF	TGCGCCAGCAGCTTGGGGGGCCTTCGAGGCTACACCTTC	.	.	13	TRBV5-1	TRBJ1-2
CASSLYLVGQGRNTEAFF	TGTGCCAGCAGCTTATATCTTGTCGGACAGGGCAGAAACACTGAAGCTTTCTTT	TRBD1	.	18	TRBV7-3	TRBJ1-1
CASSLRGGYGYTF	TGTGCCAGCAGTTTAAGGGGAGGGTATGGCTACACCTTC	.	.	13	TRBV27	TRBJ1-2
CAIRPGLSTDTQYF	TGTGCCATCCGCCCCGGTCTTAGCACAGATACGCAGTATTTT	.	.	14	TRBV10-3	TRBJ2-3
CASSDGRHQHF	TGTGCCAGCAGTGACGGGCGCCACCAGCATTTT	.	.	11	TRBV6-4	TRBJ1-5
CASSQTGTFGTEAFF	TGTGCCAGCAGCCAGACAGGGACCTTTGGGACTGAAGCTTTCTTT	TRBD1	.	15	TRBV28	TRBJ1-1
CASSQERGGSYNEQFF	TGCGCCAGCAGCCAAGAGCGGGGGGGGTCCTACAATGAGCAGTTCTTC	TRBD2	once	16	TRBV4-3	TRBJ2-1
CATSSTTGTNEKLFF	TGTGCCACCAGCAGTACGACAGGCACTAATGAAAAACTGTTTTTT	.	.	15	TRBV15	TRBJ1-4
CASRGDDTDTQYF	TGTGCCAGCAGGGGCGACGACACAGATACGCAGTATTTT	.	.	13	TRBV6-1	TRBJ2-3
CASSSTRKSLPYEQYF	TGTGCCAGCAGCTCGACACGGAAATCGTTGCCCTACGAGCAGTACTTC	.	.	16	TRBV7-3	TRBJ2-7
CASRSTRLNTEAFF	TGTGCCAGCAGGTCGACACGGTTGAACACTGAAGCTTTCTTT	.	.	14	TRBV5-4	TRBJ1-1
CASSLADRDQPQHF	TGTGCCAGCAGCTTGGCCGACAGGGATCAGCCCCAGCATTTT	TRBD1	.	14	TRBV5-6	TRBJ1-5
CASSLRQGESPLHF	TGTGCCAGCAGCCTACGACAGGGCGAATCACCCCTCCACTTT	TRBD1	.	14	TRBV7-3	TRBJ1-6
CASAGQGYYGYTF	TGTGCCAGCGCTGGACAGGGCTACTATGGCTACACCTTC	TRBD1	.	13	TRBV2	TRBJ1-2
CASNRGRPEKLFF	TGTGCCTCAAACAGGGGGCGTCCTGAAAAACTGTTTTTT	TRBD1	once	13	TRBV30	TRBJ1-4
CASSLGQGGYEQYF	TGTGCCAGCAGTCTCGGACAGGGAGGGTACGAGCAGTACTTC	.	.	14	TRBV2	TRBJ2-7
CASSQDFTYVTGRNTEAFF	TGCGCCAGCAGCCAAGATTTCACCTACGTGACAGGCCGGAACACTGAAGCTTTCTTT	.	.	19	TRBV4-1	TRBJ1-1